One sample yielded the 27 T cell receptor beta chains listed below, sequenced in a study of monozygotic twins with inflammatory bowel disease. For each CDR3 protein, TCRdb gives one entry from its re-call of the 5' RACE reads, without DNA. The listing contains some 170,000 distinct CDR3 sequences. Sequencing was carried out using blood. These receptors all come from a human donor with ulcerative colitis or Crohn's disease, or a healthy co-twin of an affected twin (not recorded which).

V usage is TRBV4-2 and J usage is TRBJ2-1. Germline CDR1 is LGHNA and CDR2 is YNFKEQ. This CDR3 has 14 residues. The CDR3 sequence is CASSQDGQYNEQFF.

The chain has TRBV3-1 and TRBJ2-1; TCRdb reports TRBD1, a call that lacks DNA to check it against. The V gene's germline CDR1 is LGHDT and CDR2 YNNKEL (reference sequence). This CDR3 region has 13 residues. The chain's CDR3 is CASSPGPGREQFF.

This chain joins TRBV25-1 and TRBJ1-3; the D call from TCRdb, TRBD1, cannot be confirmed without DNA. Germline V gene lookup returns CDR1 MGHDK and CDR2 SYGVNS. The CDR3 covers 16 residues. The CDR3 loop reads CASSAYRFPSGNTIYF.

The J gene is TRBJ1-5, the V gene TRBV12-5. Germline CDR1 LGHNT, CDR2 FRNRAP. This CDR3 region has 13 residues. The CDR3 region is CASGLHPNQPQHF. Using reference TRBV12-5 and TRBJ1-5 for the parts outside the CDR3, the full variable domain is DARVTQTPRHKVTEMGQEVTMRCQPILGHNTVFWYRQTMMQGLELLAYFRNRAPLDDSGMPKDRFSAEMPDATLATLKIQPSEPRDSAVYFCASGLHPNQPQHFGDGTRLSIL.

The rearrangement joins TRBV27 to TRBJ1-5. This CDR3 region has 13 residues. Per the germline V gene, CDR1 is MNHEY and CDR2 is SMNVEV (reference sequence). CDR3 amino acids: CASRSHSNQPQHF.

V is TRBV20-1 and J is TRBJ1-2. The CDR3 runs 12 residues. Germline V gene sequence: CDR1 DFQATT, CDR2 SNEGSKA (reference sequence). This CDR3 is CSASPGNYGYTF.

This chain joins TRBV24-1 and TRBJ2-5; checking the TCRdb D call of TRBD1 is not possible without DNA. The CDR3 loop spans 16 amino acids. From germline, CDR1 is KGHDR and CDR2 SFDVKD. The CDR3 loop is CATSDWGIGRQETQYF.

The V call is TRBV4-1, the J call TRBJ2-1; TCRdb's D call, TRBD1, is unchecked because there is no DNA. The germline gives CDR1 MGHRA, CDR2 YSYEKL. The CDR3 is made up of 16 amino acids. CDR3 sequence reads: CASSRPQGLDYNEQFF.

V usage is TRBV6-2 or TRBV6-3 and J usage is TRBJ2-2; TCRdb names TRBD2, which stays unverified in the absence of DNA. The CDR3 loop spans 14 amino acids. From germline, CDR1 is MNHEY and CDR2 SVGEGT. The CDR3 protein is CASHSGRNTGELFF.

This chain links TRBV7-2 with TRBJ2-3. The CDR3 has 14 residues. Per germline, CDR1 SGHTA and CDR2 FQGNSA. The CDR3 spells CASSFSGNTDTQYF.

This chain connects TRBV12-3 or TRBV12-4 to TRBJ1-1; TCRdb lists TRBD1, though no DNA is available to test this call. The CDR3 spans 13 residues. The CDR3 is CASSSVRAAEAFF.

This sequence joins TRBV28 and TRBJ1-6; the D call of TRBD1 rests on TCRdb alone, since no DNA is present to check it. Germline CDR1 reads MDHEN; CDR2 reads SYDVKM. This CDR3 comprises 15 residues. The CDR3 sequence is CASRPRDSHNSPLHF.

This chain joins TRBV10-3 and TRBJ2-3; the D call of TRBD2 rests on TCRdb alone, since no DNA is present to check it. Germline CDR1 reads ENHRY; CDR2 reads SYGVKD. The CDR3 sequence is 14 residues long. CDR3: CAISAGLSTDTQYF.

The rearrangement joins TRBV14 to TRBJ2-2; TCRdb returns TRBD2, unconfirmable since there is no DNA. CDR3 size: 15 residues. Germline V gives CDR1 SGHDN, CDR2 FVKESK. The CDR3 sequence: CASSPSGIVSGELFF.

CDR3 loop: CSVAPSPSTDTQYF. The V call is TRBV29-1, the J call TRBJ2-3; TCRdb selects TRBD2, and the lack of DNA leaves this call unchecked. CDR1 is SQVTM, CDR2 ANQGSEA, per germline. CDR3 length equals 14 residues.

This rearrangement joins TRBV2 to TRBJ1-1. The CDR3 covers 13 residues. Germline V lookup: CDR1 SNHLY, CDR2 FYNNEI. The CDR3 spells CASEWGIQTEAFF. Complete variable domain (other parts from reference TRBV2 and TRBJ1-1): EPEVTQTPSHQVTQMGQEVILRCVPISNHLYFYWYRQILGQKVEFLVSFYNNEISEKSEIFDDQFSVERPDGSNFTLKIRSTKLEDSAMYFCASEWGIQTEAFFGQGTRLTVV.

The CDR3 is CASSLGAGYTF. This chain joins TRBV7-2 and TRBJ1-2. This CDR3 has 11 amino acids. Germline V lookup: CDR1 SGHTA, CDR2 FQGNSA.

This chain joins TRBV5-1 and TRBJ1-6; TCRdb reports TRBD1, a call that lacks DNA to check it against. This CDR3 contains 15 residues. CDR1 and CDR2 (germline): SGHRS, YFSETQ. The CDR3 protein is CASSLRRGGGSPLHF.

The chain recombines TRBV29-1 with TRBJ2-3; without DNA, the TCRdb call of TRBD2 cannot be checked. Germline-derived CDR1 and CDR2 are SQVTM and ANQGSEA. The CDR3 is 20 amino acids. CDR3 residues: CSVEDPNTQTGEGRADTQYF.

This CDR3 reads CASSQATEALF. V gene TRBV4-1 combines with J gene TRBJ1-1. Per the germline V gene, CDR1 is MGHRA and CDR2 is YSYEKL. The CDR3 has 11 amino acids.

The chain combines TRBV24-1 with TRBJ2-1; there is no DNA to check the TCRdb D call of TRBD1. CDR3 length: 16 amino acids. In germline, CDR1 is KGHDR, CDR2 SFDVKD. This CDR3 is CATSDLRGTGNNEQFF.

This chain uses TRBV5-1 with TRBJ2-3; TCRdb proposes TRBD1, but this gene call is untestable without DNA. CDR3 size: 15 residues. Germline V gives CDR1 SGHRS, CDR2 YFSETQ. The CDR3 here is CASSLRGFGTDTQYF. Filled out from reference TRBV5-1 and TRBJ2-3, the complete variable domain reads KAGVTQTPRYLIKTRGQQVTLSCSPISGHRSVSWYQQTPGQGLQFLFEYFSETQRNKGNFPGRFSGRQFSNSRSEMNVSTLELGDSALYLCASSLRGFGTDTQYFGPGTRLTVL.

The rearrangement links TRBV15 to TRBJ2-3; the TCRdb call, TRBD2, lacks DNA for checking. Germline V gene sequence: CDR1 LNHNV, CDR2 YYDKDF (reference sequence). The length of the CDR3 is 16 residues. The CDR3: CATSLRSGSGVDTQYF.

The CDR3 here is CASSFRETQYF. The V and J genes are TRBV7-2 and TRBJ2-5. Germline V CDR1 and CDR2: SGHTA, FQGNSA. The CDR3 consists of 11 residues. Drawing the rest from reference TRBV7-2 and TRBJ2-5, the complete variable domain is GAGVSQSPSNKVTEKGKDVELRCDPISGHTALYWYRQSLGQGLEFLIYFQGNSAPDKSGLPSDRFSAERTGGSVSTLTIQRTQQEDSAVYLCASSFRETQYFGPGTRLLVL.

The chain links TRBV20-1 to TRBJ2-2; the TCRdb call, TRBD2, lacks DNA for checking. CDR1 and CDR2 from the germline V gene are DFQATT and SNEGSKA (reference sequence). This CDR3 is 18 amino acids long. This CDR3 is CSARDWRKRAQNTGELFF.

This chain links TRBV4-1 with TRBJ1-3. This CDR3 has 17 amino acids. Germline CDR1 is MGHRA and CDR2 is YSYEKL. CDR3 amino acids: CASSQDVTVVSGNTIYF.

The chain is built from TRBV20-1 and TRBJ2-3. CDR3 length: 11 amino acids. Per the germline V gene, CDR1 is DFQATT and CDR2 is SNEGSKA (reference sequence). CDR3 in amino acids: CSVGSTDTQYF.